This TCR beta chain stems from a study of blood T cell repertoires in COVID-19. At the level of the study: The study drew acute and convalescent COVID-19 samples from the United States, Italy and Spain. Sources were T cells, B-cell-depleted T cells, or PBMCs; the material itself was cDNA or gDNA.

Original processing methods: From reference gene primer amplification, estimates of nucleated cell counts were derived. Only in-frame clones appear in the TCRdb table, and some are missing; sequencing was by immunoSEQ multiplex PCR. Clone size and V and J calls were adopted from that table, with D and trimming inferred from the DNA. The sample lists about 68,000 clones; about 89% were seen once. The CDR3 is made up of 14 amino acids. The germline V gene encodes CDR1 SGHAT and CDR2 FQDESV (reference sequence). The ends were cut back, 7 bases at V and 1 base at J, with 14 bases in the middle. It was during active infection that Seattle patients were enrolled and then longitudinally followed.

Sequencing was carried out using peripheral blood. V is TRBV11-1 and J is TRBJ2-7, with D possibly matching TRBD2 (5 bases). The TCR was taken from a man in his fifties with COVID-19, enrolled during active disease. The DNA for the CDR3 is TGTGCCAGCACCATGACTGGACTGTCCTACGAGCAGTACTTC. Translation gives CASTMTGLSYEQYF.